The sequence of this T cell receptor beta chain was determined in a study of blood T cell repertoires in COVID-19. At the level of the study: Samples representing acute and convalescent COVID-19 were sourced from the United States, Italy and Spain.

TCRdb's copy holds only in-frame clones and misses some; the assay was immunoSEQ multiplex PCR. Of a few hundred thousand clones in the sample, around 87% were seen once. Everyone who took part was 18 to 89 years old, and they came from about two dozen US areas. This CDR3 spans 15 amino acids. Germline CDR1 is SQVTM and CDR2 is ANQGSEA. Trimming shortened V by 0 bases and J by 0 bases, and 11 bases separated the two germline ends. Sequenced material: PBMCs or T cells enriched from blood (not recorded which). The chain couples TRBV29-1 to TRBJ1-2; no clear D. The receptor was derived from a woman under 30 in a cohort exposed to, infected with or recovered from COVID-19 (not recorded which). CDR3 protein: CSVEESIGANYGYTF. The CDR3 DNA sequence: TGCAGCGTTGAAGAATCAATCGGTGCTAACTATGGCTACACCTTC.